The 13 T cell receptor beta chains listed next were all sequenced from one sample in a study of blood T cell repertoires in COVID-19. Libraries were prepared by immunoSEQ multiplex PCR; TCRdb keeps only in-frame clonotypes and omits some of them. This table holds more than 250,000 clones, about 86% found once. Sequenced input: peripheral blood. These receptors were taken from a woman under 40 who had recovered from COVID-19.

The chain's CDR3 is CASSSPRDRADTQYF. CDR3 DNA: TGTGCCAGCAGCTCTCCGCGGGATAGGGCAGATACGCAGTATTTT. V gene TRBV7-9 combines with J gene TRBJ2-3, with D perhaps TRBD2 (6 bases). Trimming removed 4 bases from V and 4 bases from J, with 15 bases in between. The CDR3 is 15 residues long. The germline V gene encodes CDR1 SEHNR and CDR2 FQNEAQ (reference sequence).

In its sample, this clone was seen once. This chain connects TRBV6-2 or TRBV6-3 to TRBJ2-3, with 9 bases fitting TRBD2. This CDR3 contains 15 residues. Germline V gives CDR1 MNHEY, CDR2 SVGEGT. Trimming cost V 6 bases and J 8 bases; bases outside gene matches: 12. The CDR3 reads CASSQTSGGRGTQYF. The CDR3 bases are TGTGCCAGCAGCCAGACTAGCGGAGGTCGTGGTACGCAGTATTTT.

As regards this clone: The junction shows a germline mismatch at one end, possibly a read error. V is TRBV29-1 and J is TRBJ2-7; TRBD1 might be the D (5 bases). Germline CDR1 and CDR2: SQVTM and ANQGSEA. The CDR3 contains 15 residues. CDR3 protein: CSVAGSQDTSHEQYF. The CDR3 nucleotides read TGCAGCGTCGCTGGCTCACAGGATACCTCCCACGAGCAGTACTTC.

This clone was seen only a few times. The V gene is TRBV4-3, the J gene TRBJ1-2, with D maybe TRBD1 (5 bases). CDR1 and CDR2 (germline): LGHNA, YSLEER. Between the trimmed V and J ends, which lost 4 bases and 4 bases, there was a span of 13 bases. This CDR3 has 14 amino acids. Written as DNA, the CDR3 is TGCGCCAGCAGCCCCCGAGATCAGGGCTATGGCTACACCTTC. Its protein is CASSPRDQGYGYTF.

The chain combines TRBV5-1 with TRBJ2-7, with 7 bases fitting TRBD1. In germline, CDR1 is SGHRS, CDR2 YFSETQ. The junction had 9 bases not matched to a gene; V was cut back by 6 bases and J by 6 bases. CDR3 length: 13 residues. CDR3 bases: TGCGCCAGCACTCGGGACAGAGAGGGCGAGCAGTACTTC. Amino acids: CASTRDREGEQYF.

This chain links TRBV6-5 with TRBJ2-7, with a weak D call TRBD1 (6 bases). This CDR3 is built from 15 residues. Looked up from germline, CDR1 is MNHEY and CDR2 is SVGAGI. V dropped 0 bases and J dropped 2 bases, with 11 bases sitting between them. The CDR3 region is CASSYSGTNTYEQYF. The CDR3 nucleotides read TGTGCCAGCAGTTACTCTGGGACAAATACCTACGAGCAGTACTTC.

V and J are TRBV24-1 and TRBJ1-5; no definite D call. Germline V gene lookup returns CDR1 KGHDR and CDR2 SFDVKD. This CDR3 comprises 18 residues. Trimming shortened V by 3 bases and J by 3 bases, and 20 bases separated the two germline ends. The CDR3: CATSDLLRVQKHNQPQHF. The CDR3 nucleotides read TGTGCCACCAGTGATCTCTTACGGGTGCAGAAACACAATCAGCCCCAGCATTTT.

The CDR3 reads CASSQDPGDRGFSPLHF. The CDR3 DNA reads TGCGCCAGCAGCCAAGATCCAGGGGACAGGGGGTTTTCACCCCTCCACTTT. The V and J genes are TRBV4-1 and TRBJ1-6, with 11 bases lining up with TRBD1. The V and J ends lost 0 bases and 9 bases, in that order; junction bases with no gene match: 7. The CDR3 has 17 residues. Per germline, CDR1 MGHRA and CDR2 YSYEKL.

The chain uses TRBV7-2 and TRBJ2-7; TRBD1 aligns across 7 bases. V trimming: 4 bases; J trimming: 7 bases; junction bases outside the gene matches: 4. The CDR3 has 12 residues. The V gene's germline CDR1 is SGHTA and CDR2 FQGNSA. The CDR3 coding sequence is TGTGCCAGCAGCTCCAGGACAGGAGAGCAGTACTTC. Translation gives CASSSRTGEQYF. The full variable domain, its missing parts supplied by reference TRBV7-2 and TRBJ2-7, is GAGVSQSPSNKVTEKGKDVELRCDPISGHTALYWYRQSLGQGLEFLIYFQGNSAPDKSGLPSDRFSAERTGGSVSTLTIQRTQQEDSAVYLCASSSRTGEQYFGPGTRLTVT.

The chain joins TRBV5-1 to TRBJ1-1; 8 bases map to TRBD1. This CDR3 is 15 amino acids long. Germline V gene lookup returns CDR1 SGHRS and CDR2 YFSETQ. Germline trimming cut 4 bases from V and 1 base from J; bases unmatched to any gene: 6. As DNA, the CDR3 is TGCGCCAGCAGCCCAAGGACAGGGAGGAACACTGAAGCTTTCTTT. It translates to CASSPRTGRNTEAFF. The full variable domain, rest sourced from reference TRBV5-1 and TRBJ1-1, is KAGVTQTPRYLIKTRGQQVTLSCSPISGHRSVSWYQQTPGQGLQFLFEYFSETQRNKGNFPGRFSGRQFSNSRSEMNVSTLELGDSALYLCASSPRTGRNTEAFFGQGTRLTVV.

The chain joins TRBV5-1 to TRBJ2-2; D might be TRBD2 (6 bases). V was trimmed by 5 bases and J by 1 base, leaving 15 bases between them. Germline values: CDR1 SGHRS, CDR2 YFSETQ. The CDR3 is 16 residues long. CDR3 in amino acids: CASSLWGTGNTGELFF. As DNA, the CDR3 is TGCGCCAGCAGTCTTTGGGGGACTGGGAACACCGGGGAGCTGTTTTTT.

Here the CDR3 reads CASSPRSAGLAHTQYF. CDR3 nucleotide sequence: TGTGCCAGCAGCCCACGGAGTGCGGGGCTTGCCCATACGCAGTATTTT. The J gene is TRBJ2-3, the V gene TRBV7-9; the D gene is possibly TRBD2 (6 bases). Trimming pared 5 bases from V and 7 bases from J, leaving 22 bases between. Germline V gives CDR1 SEHNR, CDR2 FQNEAQ (reference sequence). This CDR3 contains 16 residues.

This clone was picked up one time. V gene TRBV20-1 combines with J gene TRBJ2-3; TRBD1 matches at 8 bases. This CDR3 spans 14 amino acids. The V segment lost 3 bases and the J segment 1 base; nucleotides outside the gene matches: 3. The germline V gene has CDR1 DFQATT and CDR2 SNEGSKA (reference sequence). CDR3 amino acids: CSASRQGRTDTQYF. The CDR3 region has the DNA TGCAGTGCTAGTCGACAGGGGCGCACAGATACGCAGTATTTT.